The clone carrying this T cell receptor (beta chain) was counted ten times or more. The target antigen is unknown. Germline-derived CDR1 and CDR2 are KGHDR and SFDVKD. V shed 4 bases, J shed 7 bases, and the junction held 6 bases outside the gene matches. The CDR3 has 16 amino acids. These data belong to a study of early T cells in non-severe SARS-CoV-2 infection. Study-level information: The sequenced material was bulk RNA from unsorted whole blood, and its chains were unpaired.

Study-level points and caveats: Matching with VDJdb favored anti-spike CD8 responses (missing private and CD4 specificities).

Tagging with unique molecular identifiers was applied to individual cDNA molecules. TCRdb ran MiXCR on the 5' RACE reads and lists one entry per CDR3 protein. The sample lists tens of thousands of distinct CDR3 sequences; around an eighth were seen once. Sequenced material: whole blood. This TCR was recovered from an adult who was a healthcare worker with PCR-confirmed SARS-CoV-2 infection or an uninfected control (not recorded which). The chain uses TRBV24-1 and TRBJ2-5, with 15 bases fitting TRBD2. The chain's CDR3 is CATSDPGLAGGPTQYF. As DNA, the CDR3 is TGTGCCACCAGTGACCCCGGACTAGCGGGAGGGCCGACCCAGTACTTC.